This TCR beta chain was identified during a study of blood T cells in healthy people across ages. A second roughly 7 to 12 cycle PCR used barcoded and J-beta primers. Each cDNA molecule carried a tag from a template-switch adaptor that contained 12 random nucleotides. Using its own MiXCR run on the 5' RACE reads, TCRdb lists one record per CDR3 protein. The table records about 640,000 distinct CDR3 sequences, roughly 50% of them present only once. RNA extraction gave at least 5.5 micrograms of total RNA per sample. On this clonotype itself: The antigen is not known.

V was trimmed by 5 bases and J by 6 bases, leaving 13 bases between them. The CDR3 totals 13 residues. Germline values: CDR1 SGHRS, CDR2 YFSETQ. Whole-study findings and limits: Higher naive T cell percentage went strongly together with higher TCR beta diversity. Diversity of TCR beta per million T cells declined in a roughly linear way with age.

The receptor comes from a man aged 55-75 years in good health. The genes are TRBV5-1 and TRBJ2-3, with D perhaps matching TRBD1 (6 bases). Input material: blood. The CDR3 reads CASSAGVRDTQYF. Here the CDR3 DNA reads TGCGCCAGCAGTGCAGGGGTCCGCGATACGCAGTATTTT.